A selection of T cell receptor beta chains follows, all from one sample in a study of blood T cells in healthy people across ages. TCRdb fed the 5' RACE reads into MiXCR, producing one record per CDR3 protein. The data show roughly 2 million distinct CDR3 sequences, with around half seen just once and roughly 2% held by the top ten. The sequencing sample was made of blood. These receptors were obtained from a woman aged 40 to 55 in good health. Each CDR3 is given with its conserved first and last residue. The order of the fields is J gene, V gene, D gene, clone size, CDR3 protein, CDR3 DNA. D genes are given only for firm matches. Clone sizes are given selectively: once, few, many, or a class where the clone is expanded.

>TRBJ2-5|TRBV4-1|-|few
CASSLLTDFGETQYF
TGCGCCAGCAGCCTCTTGACAGATTTCGGGGAGACCCAGTACTTC
>TRBJ2-3|TRBV6-5|-|-
CACSYSGRDTQYF
TGTGCCTGCAGTTACAGTGGCCGAGATACGCAGTATTTT
>TRBJ1-1|TRBV4-3|-|-
CASSQDFQRRLTEAFF
TGCGCCAGCAGCCAAGATTTCCAGCGCAGGTTGACTGAAGCTTTCTTT
>TRBJ1-1|TRBV7-2|TRBD1|once
CASRLQGGEAFF
TGTGCCAGCAGGTTACAGGGGGGAGAAGCTTTCTTT
>TRBJ2-6|TRBV29-1|-|-
CSVVGASGADVLTF
TGCAGCGTTGTGGGGGCGTCTGGGGCCGACGTCCTGACTTTC
>TRBJ2-7|TRBV15|TRBD1|few
CATSSPLRGQGIEQYF
TGTGCCACCAGCAGTCCCCTTCGAGGACAGGGGATAGAGCAGTACTTC
>TRBJ2-1|TRBV20-1|TRBD2|few
CSARPGLYPDNEQFF
TGCAGTGCTAGACCGGGACTATACCCCGACAATGAGCAGTTCTTC
>TRBJ2-7|TRBV7-9|-|few
CASGPVGSYEQYF
TGTGCCAGCGGGCCGGTAGGCTCCTACGAGCAGTACTTC
>TRBJ2-1|TRBV4-2|-|few
CASSQSVEQFF
TGTGCCAGCAGCCAATCCGTGGAGCAGTTCTTC
>TRBJ1-2|TRBV24-1|-|-
CASKGIRARGEGYTF
TGTGCCTCAAAGGGGATAAGGGCCAGAGGAGAGGGCTACACCTTC
>TRBJ2-1|TRBV20-1|-|-
CSARDRVAYYNEQFF
TGCAGTGCTAGAGACCGAGTAGCCTACTACAATGAGCAGTTCTTC
>TRBJ2-5|TRBV7-2|-|-
CASSYDSRSWETQYF
TGTGCCAGCAGCTACGACAGTCGTAGTTGGGAGACCCAGTACTTC
>TRBJ1-6|TRBV25-1|-|-
CASRDSIGEGSRQNNSPLHF
TGTGCCAGCAGAGACTCTATCGGGGAGGGTTCCAGACAAAATAATTCACCCCTCCACTTT
>TRBJ2-7|TRBV29-1|TRBD1|-
CSVVGTGAGEQYF
TGCAGCGTTGTTGGGACAGGGGCCGGCGAGCAGTACTTC
>TRBJ2-3|TRBV6-1|TRBD2|-
CASSMPREGLARVHTDTQYF
TGTGCCAGCAGTATGCCCCGGGAGGGACTAGCGAGGGTCCACACAGATACACAGTATTTT
>TRBJ2-6|TRBV29-1|TRBD1|-
CSVKETGVGTGANVLTF
TGCAGCGTTAAGGAGACAGGGGTGGGGACTGGGGCCAACGTCCTGACTTTC
>TRBJ1-2|TRBV12-3/TRBV12-4|TRBD1|-
CASSPIQGAAYGYTF
TGTGCCAGCAGCCCAATACAGGGGGCTGCCTATGGCTACACCTTC
>TRBJ2-7|TRBV20-1|TRBD2|-
CSAPRTSGGAEQYF
TGCAGTGCTCCCAGGACTAGCGGGGGGGCCGAGCAGTACTTC
>TRBJ2-7|TRBV5-1|TRBD2|-
CASSLLYDRAGALYEQYF
TGCGCCAGCAGCTTGCTTTATGATCGAGCGGGGGCTCTCTACGAGCAGTACTTC
>TRBJ2-4|TRBV28|-|few
CASRNDLRETKNIQYF
TGTGCCAGCAGGAACGATTTAAGGGAAACCAAAAACATTCAGTACTTC
>TRBJ2-7|TRBV4-2|TRBD1|-
CASSQGLGQGSYEQYF
TGTGCCAGCAGCCAAGGTCTGGGACAGGGGTCCTACGAGCAGTACTTC
>TRBJ2-5|TRBV7-2|-|-
CASSFDGGDQETQYF
TGTGCCAGCAGTTTCGACGGGGGCGATCAAGAGACCCAGTACTTC
>TRBJ2-5|TRBV24-1|TRBD1|-
CATSDFDRGETQYF
TGTGCCACCAGTGATTTCGACAGGGGCGAGACCCAGTACTTC
>TRBJ2-1|TRBV4-2|-|-
CASSQGGGGWGNEQFF
TGTGCCAGCAGCCAAGGAGGAGGGGGATGGGGCAATGAGCAGTTCTTC
>TRBJ2-3|TRBV18|TRBD2|-
CASSSPIRGGQDTQYF
TGTGCCAGCTCATCCCCTATCCGGGGGGGACAAGATACGCAGTATTTT
>TRBJ2-3|TRBV4-1|TRBD2|-
CASSQVVGLAADTQYF
TGCGCCAGCAGCCAAGTTGTTGGGCTAGCGGCAGATACGCAGTATTTT
>TRBJ2-7|TRBV4-3|TRBD1|-
CASSQMQGAPTRYF
TGCGCCAGCAGCCAGATGCAGGGGGCACCTACGAGGTACTTC
>TRBJ2-7|TRBV4-1|-|-
CASSQDRFAYEQYF
TGCGCCAGCAGCCAAGATCGCTTTGCCTACGAGCAGTACTTC
>TRBJ2-2|TRBV5-1|TRBD1|-
CASSLGQGAGELFF
TGCGCCAGCAGCTTGGGACAGGGGGCCGGGGAGCTGTTTTTT